This passage covers 30 T cell receptor beta chains from one sample sequenced in a study of cytotoxic CD8 clonotypes in ibrutinib-treated CLL. Measured with immunoSEQ multiplex PCR; TCRdb has only the in-frame clones, and not every one. In the table there are about 140,000 clones, around 81% of which are singletons. Sequencing was performed on PBMCs, taken after 36 months of ibrutinib treatment. The receptor set was obtained from a human donor with chronic lymphocytic leukemia.

The genes are TRBV5-4 and TRBJ1-4, with D perhaps TRBD1 (5 bases). The CDR3 contains 15 residues. Looked up from germline, CDR1 is SGHNT and CDR2 is YYREEE (reference sequence). V was clipped by 3 bases and J by 8 bases, with 17 bases between them. The CDR3 region is CASSWEPGLLEKLFF. CDR3 nucleotides: TGTGCCAGCAGCTGGGAACCGGGACTCTTAGAAAAACTGTTTTTT.

The rearrangement uses TRBV7-8 and TRBJ1-2, with a weak D call TRBD1 (6 bases). This CDR3 spans 17 amino acids. The V gene's germline CDR1 is SGHVS and CDR2 FQNEAQ. Trimming removed 1 base at V and 6 bases at J, with 21 bases between. The CDR3 DNA reads TGTGCCAGCAGCTTAGTAGTCATGGACAGTTATGCACATGGCTACACCTTC. Protein product: CASSLVVMDSYAHGYTF. The full variable domain, with the rest looked up from reference TRBV7-8 and TRBJ1-2, is GAGVSQSPRYKVAKRGQDVALRCDPISGHVSLFWYQQALGQGPEFLTYFQNEAQLDKSGLPSDRFFAERPEGSVSTLKIQRTQQEDSAVYLCASSLVVMDSYAHGYTFGSGTRLTVV.

J is TRBJ2-1 and V is TRBV7-6, with 9 bases matching TRBD2. The CDR3 totals 17 residues. Germline CDR1 and CDR2: SGHVS and FNYEAQ. The V and J ends lost 0 bases and 4 bases, in that order; junction bases with no gene match: 7. Here the CDR3 reads CASSLAPPAGGYNEQFF. CDR3 nucleotide sequence: TGTGCCAGCAGCTTAGCGCCCCCAGCGGGGGGATACAATGAGCAGTTCTTC.

This clone was counted a few times. The chain combines TRBV10-1 with TRBJ2-2, with D uncertain. Germline assignment: CDR1 WNHNN and CDR2 SYGVQD (reference sequence). The CDR3 contains 11 residues. Trimming pared 6 bases from V and 3 bases from J, leaving 2 bases between. CDR3 nucleotides: TGCGCCAGCAGGCACACCGGGGAGCTGTTTTTT. Translating it yields CASRHTGELFF.

V is TRBV18 and J is TRBJ2-5; 8 bases are a match to TRBD2. V lost 8 bases to trimming and J lost 2 bases; unmatched junction nucleotides: 7. CDR1 is KGHSH and CDR2 is LQKENI in the germline V gene. This CDR3 is built from 14 residues. CDR3 DNA: TGTGCCAGCCACCGGTCTAGCGGGCAAGAGACCCAGTACTTC. Protein: CASHRSSGQETQYF.

V usage is TRBV14 and J usage is TRBJ2-7; 12 bases fit TRBD2. The germline V gene has CDR1 SGHDN and CDR2 FVKESK. This CDR3 comprises 17 residues. The junction had 8 bases not matched to a gene; V was cut back by 4 bases and J by 1 base. CDR3 sequence (DNA): TGTGCCAGCAGCCCGACCACAGGACTAGCGGGGTCCTACGAGCAGTACTTC. Translation: CASSPTTGLAGSYEQYF.

This sequence joins TRBV9 and TRBJ2-7; D gene ambiguous. The CDR3 has 16 residues. V gave up 3 bases and J gave up 5 bases, with 21 bases separating them. From germline, CDR1 is SGDLS and CDR2 YYNGEE. CDR3 nucleotides: TGTGCCAGCAGCGCACTCCCGGCCTCACCCCTCCACGAGCAGTACTTC. It is translated as CASSALPASPLHEQYF.

The CDR3 is CAWSDRQGAFAPQHF. The CDR3 nucleotides read TGTGCCTGGTCCGACCGACAGGGGGCGTTTGCGCCCCAGCATTTT. The chain has TRBV30 and TRBJ1-5, with 10 nucleotides matching TRBD1. The CDR3 contains 15 residues. V gave up 5 bases and J gave up 9 bases; unmatched junction bases: 13. The V gene's germline CDR1 is GTSNPN and CDR2 SVGIG (reference sequence). Looking up the rest from reference TRBV30 and TRBJ1-5 gives the full variable domain: SQTIHQWPATLVQPVGSPLSLECTVEGTSNPNLYWYRQAAGRGLQLLFYSVGIGQISSEVPQNLSASRPQDRQFILSSKKLLLSDSGFYLCAWSDRQGAFAPQHFGDGTRLSIL.

This rearrangement joins TRBV18 to TRBJ2-7, with D perhaps given as TRBD1 or TRBD2 (6 bases each). Trimming removed 5 bases at V and 3 bases at J, with 17 bases between. The CDR3 has 15 residues. Germline V CDR1 and CDR2: KGHSH, LQKENI. The CDR3, as DNA: TGTGCCAGCTCAGGAAGGGGGGTCCGGAACTACGAGCAGTACTTC. It codes for CASSGRGVRNYEQYF.

The chain carries TRBV5-1 and TRBJ2-7; perhaps TRBD2 as D (5 bases). From germline, CDR1 is SGHRS and CDR2 YFSETQ. V lost 4 bases and J 13 bases, leaving 24 bases between the germline ends. The CDR3 extends over 14 amino acids. The DNA of the CDR3 is TGCGCCAGCAGCCCCCGGGGTGACGGGAACCCGGCTTACTTC. This translates into CASSPRGDGNPAYF. Full variable domain (missing parts from reference TRBV5-1 and TRBJ2-7): KAGVTQTPRYLIKTRGQQVTLSCSPISGHRSVSWYQQTPGQGLQFLFEYFSETQRNKGNFPGRFSGRQFSNSRSEMNVSTLELGDSALYLCASSPRGDGNPAYFGPGTRLTVT.

This rearrangement joins TRBV11-2 to TRBJ1-1; TRBD1 matches 8 bases. This CDR3 spans 15 amino acids. Germline V gene data show CDR1 as SGHAT and CDR2 as FQNNGV. V gave up 5 bases and J gave up 1 base; unmatched junction bases: 6. The CDR3 coding sequence is TGTGCCAGCAGCGGGTACAGGGGGTGGAACACTGAAGCTTTCTTT. Residues: CASSGYRGWNTEAFF.

This sequence joins TRBV5-1 and TRBJ1-6, with 11 bases fitting TRBD1. The germline gives CDR1 SGHRS, CDR2 YFSETQ. J gave up 8 bases and V 4 bases, and 2 bases lay outside the gene matches. The CDR3 is made up of 14 amino acids. The CDR3 DNA is TGCGCCAGCAGCCCGGGACAGGGGGATTCACCCCTCCACTTT. It is translated as CASSPGQGDSPLHF.

This clone has a single count. This chain connects TRBV13 to TRBJ2-1; D could derive from TRBD1 or TRBD2 (6 bases each). This CDR3 spans 19 amino acids. Germline V gene data show CDR1 as PRHDT and CDR2 as FYEKMQ (reference sequence). Between the trimmed V and J ends, which lost 2 bases and 3 bases, there was a span of 23 bases. The CDR3 here is CASSLMTRQRGTLYNEQFF. The CDR3 nucleotides are TGTGCCAGCAGCTTAATGACCAGGCAGAGGGGGACTCTCTACAATGAGCAGTTCTTC.

The J gene is TRBJ1-5, the V gene TRBV30, with D perhaps matching TRBD1 (6 bases). This CDR3 is built from 16 residues. V lost 6 bases and J lost 10, with 28 bases in between. The germline CDR1 and CDR2 sequences are GTSNPN and SVGIG (reference sequence). CDR3 region: CACCSVSWGGNSPQHF. The CDR3 DNA sequence: TGTGCCTGTTGTTCCGTGAGTTGGGGGGGCAATAGTCCCCAGCATTTT.

This clone came up once. The V call is TRBV18, the J call TRBJ2-7; 8 bases agree with TRBD2. Germline V gene lookup returns CDR1 KGHSH and CDR2 LQKENI. The CDR3 is 12 amino acids. The ends lost 11 bases at V and 2 bases at J; junction bases unmatched: 5. CDR3 protein: CAAGRGTYEQYF. The CDR3 nucleotides read TGTGCCGCCGGGAGGGGGACCTACGAGCAGTACTTC.

This chain connects TRBV25-1 to TRBJ1-1; D unresolved. Germline V gives CDR1 MGHDK, CDR2 SYGVNS. This CDR3 region has 14 residues. Trimming left V 5 bases short and J 1 base short, with 11 bases between. Written as DNA, the CDR3 is TGTGCCAGCAGTTCCCGGGCGGCGAACACTGAAGCTTTCTTT. Protein sequence: CASSSRAANTEAFF. The full variable domain, rest sourced from reference TRBV25-1 and TRBJ1-1, is EADIYQTPRYLVIGTGKKITLECSQTMGHDKMYWYQQDPGMELHLIHYSYGVNSTEKGDLSSESTVSRIRTEHFPLTLESARPSHTSQYLCASSSRAANTEAFFGQGTRLTVV.

The chain uses TRBV6-5 and TRBJ1-1; 7 nucleotides align to TRBD1. Germline V CDR1 and CDR2: MNHEY, SVGAGI. V shed 6 bases, J shed 3 bases, and the junction held 4 bases outside the gene matches. The CDR3 extends over 13 amino acids. In DNA form, the CDR3 reads TGTGCCAGCAGCCTGGACAGGCACACTGAAGCTTTCTTT. Translating gives CASSLDRHTEAFF.

The V and J genes are TRBV9 and TRBJ2-3; D not certain. The CDR3 loop spans 15 amino acids. V was shortened by 0 bases and J by 8 bases, with 16 bases between the two germline ends. CDR1 and CDR2 (germline): SGDLS, YYNGEE. The CDR3 here is CASSVAPKTAFTQYF. CDR3 coding DNA: TGTGCCAGCAGCGTAGCACCTAAGACGGCCTTTACGCAGTATTTT.

The V and J genes are TRBV9 and TRBJ1-3; D is unclear. The CDR3 has 14 residues. Per the germline V gene, CDR1 is SGDLS and CDR2 is YYNGEE. The ends were cut back, 4 bases at V and 3 bases at J, with 11 bases in the middle. The CDR3 region has the DNA TGTGCCAGCAGCCCCGACTGGGTTGGAAACACCATATATTTT. This gives the protein CASSPDWVGNTIYF.

The chain joins TRBV2 to TRBJ2-7; unclear D gene. From germline, CDR1 is SNHLY and CDR2 FYNNEI. Trimming cost V 8 bases and J 2 bases, with 16 bases left between them. The CDR3 extends over 14 amino acids. CDR3 DNA sequence: TGTGCCAGCTTCCAAACTGGAATTACCTACGAGCAGTACTTC. It yields the protein CASFQTGITYEQYF.

The rearrangement links TRBV6-6 to TRBJ2-7; 10 bases are a match to TRBD2. Germline assignment: CDR1 MNHNY and CDR2 SVGAGI (reference sequence). This CDR3 region has 16 residues. Trimming removed 0 bases from V and 5 bases from J; junction bases left unmatched: 7. This CDR3 is CASSYSMLAGVHEQYF. CDR3 DNA sequence: TGTGCCAGCAGTTACTCGATGCTAGCGGGAGTTCACGAGCAGTACTTC.

The chain employs TRBV18 and TRBJ1-2; 10 nucleotides line up with TRBD1. Per the germline V gene, CDR1 is KGHSH and CDR2 is LQKENI. Trimming at V came to 3 bases and at J to 8 bases, leaving 12 bases not matched to a gene. This CDR3 contains 16 residues. The CDR3 here is CASSPPGQGLGVGYTF. The CDR3 bases are TGTGCCAGCTCACCCCCGGGACAGGGGTTAGGGGTCGGCTACACCTTC. Together with reference TRBV18 and TRBJ1-2, the CDR3 gives the full variable domain: NAGVMQNPRHLVRRRGQEARLRCSPMKGHSHVYWYRQLPEEGLKFMVYLQKENIIDESGMPKERFSAEFPKEGPSILRIQQVVRGDSAAYFCASSPPGQGLGVGYTFGSGTRLTVV.

The J gene is TRBJ2-3, the V gene TRBV28; the D call may be TRBD1 or TRBD2 (6 bases each). The V end was cut by 9 bases, the J end by 4 bases, with 29 bases between. Germline CDR1 MDHEN, CDR2 SYDVKM. The CDR3 covers 18 residues. The CDR3 region is CASRSPFIVRGGSDTQYF. The CDR3 coding sequence is TGTGCCAGTAGATCCCCTTTTATCGTCAGGGGAGGATCAGATACGCAGTATTTT.

CDR3 region: CSVEGLAGDETQYF. The CDR3 nucleotides are TGCAGCGTTGAGGGGCTAGCGGGGGATGAGACCCAGTACTTC. This chain uses TRBV29-1 with TRBJ2-5, with TRBD2 matching over 10 bases. Germline CDR1 is SQVTM and CDR2 is ANQGSEA. After removal of 3 bases from V and 5 bases from J, the junction contained 6 bases not matched to a gene. This CDR3 has 14 amino acids.

The chain combines TRBV28 with TRBJ1-4, with D possibly being TRBD1 (5 bases). CDR1 MDHEN and CDR2 SYDVKM come from the germline V gene. The CDR3 is 15 amino acids. V was cut by 2 bases and J by 8 bases, with 15 bases left in between. The chain's CDR3 is CASSLQGIEDEKLFF. In nucleotides, the CDR3 is TGTGCCAGCAGTTTACAGGGCATAGAAGACGAAAAACTGTTTTTT. Together with reference TRBV28 and TRBJ1-4, the CDR3 gives the full variable domain: DVKVTQSSRYLVKRTGEKVFLECVQDMDHENMFWYRQDPGLGLRLIYFSYDVKMKEKGDIPEGYSVSREKKERFSLILESASTNQTSMYLCASSLQGIEDEKLFFGSGTQLSVL.

J is TRBJ2-6 and V is TRBV11-2; 7 positions match TRBD1. This CDR3 comprises 18 residues. Trimming at V came to 6 bases and at J to 0 bases, leaving 11 bases not matched to a gene. The germline V gene encodes CDR1 SGHAT and CDR2 FQNNGV. The CDR3 here is CASSPTKTGFSGANVLTF. The CDR3 region has the DNA TGTGCCAGCAGTCCAACCAAGACAGGGTTCTCTGGGGCCAACGTCCTGACTTTC.

The V call is TRBV30, the J call TRBJ2-7, with D possibly TRBD1 on 5 matching bases. V shed 0 bases and J shed 4 bases, with 13 bases lying between them. The CDR3 sequence is 14 residues long. Germline V gene sequence: CDR1 GTSNPN, CDR2 SVGIG (reference sequence). The CDR3 spells CAWSVLPRAYEQYF. CDR3 in DNA: TGTGCCTGGAGTGTATTACCCAGGGCGTACGAGCAGTACTTC.

This chain's CDR3 is CASSPGGAGRRDNEKLFF. The CDR3 region has the DNA TGTGCCAGCAGCCCCGGCGGGGCAGGGCGTCGCGACAATGAAAAACTGTTTTTT. V and J are TRBV2 and TRBJ1-4, with D maybe TRBD1 (5 bases). This CDR3 comprises 18 residues. Trimming pared 6 bases from V and 5 bases from J, leaving 25 bases between. CDR1 is SNHLY, CDR2 FYNNEI, per germline.

J is TRBJ1-4 and V is TRBV7-9; perhaps TRBD1 as D (5 bases). There are 13 residues in the CDR3. V gave up 2 bases and J gave up 10 bases, with 11 bases separating them. The germline CDR1 and CDR2 sequences are SEHNR and FQNEAQ (reference sequence). CDR3: CASSLTTQGKLFF. In DNA form, the CDR3 reads TGTGCCAGCAGCTTAACAACTCAGGGAAAACTGTTTTTT.

The rearrangement links TRBV19 to TRBJ2-4; 7 nucleotides agree with TRBD1. Germline CDR1 reads LNHDA; CDR2 reads SQIVND (reference sequence). After removal of 4 bases from V and 7 bases from J, the junction contained 10 bases not matched to a gene. The CDR3 loop spans 15 amino acids. This CDR3 reads CASSSTGATGNIQYF. The CDR3 nucleotides are TGTGCCAGTAGTAGTACAGGGGCGACGGGGAACATTCAGTACTTC. Full variable domain (remainder filled in from reference TRBV19 and TRBJ2-4): DGGITQSPKYLFRKEGQNVTLSCEQNLNHDAMYWYRQDPGQGLRLIYYSQIVNDFQKGDIAEGYSVSREKKESFPLTVTSAQKNPTAFYLCASSSTGATGNIQYFGAGTRLSVL.